This entry describes one T cell receptor beta chain. Random-hexamer reverse transcription was applied to about 0.5 to 1 ug RNA. TCRdb independently ran MiXCR on the immunoSEQ multiplex PCR reads; one entry per CDR3 protein. The data contain some 180,000 distinct CDR3 sequences, about 94% of them singletons. The data originate from a study of CD8 T cells in Susac syndrome. Sequencing of TCR beta drew on CD8+ and CD4+ T cells from blood. Controls were drawn from healthy donors and were matched for age and sex. Per germline, CDR1 MDHEN and CDR2 SYDVKM. V lost 5 bases and J 3 bases, leaving 14 bases between the germline ends. There are 15 residues in the CDR3.

Source material: CD4+ T cells from PBMCs. The source of this sequence is a human donor in good health. The chain combines TRBV28 with TRBJ1-5, with D maybe TRBD1 (5 bases). The DNA of the CDR3 is TGTGCCAGCAGTGAGACCAGGGAGGTCAATCAGCCCCAGCATTTT. This codes for CASSETREVNQPQHF.